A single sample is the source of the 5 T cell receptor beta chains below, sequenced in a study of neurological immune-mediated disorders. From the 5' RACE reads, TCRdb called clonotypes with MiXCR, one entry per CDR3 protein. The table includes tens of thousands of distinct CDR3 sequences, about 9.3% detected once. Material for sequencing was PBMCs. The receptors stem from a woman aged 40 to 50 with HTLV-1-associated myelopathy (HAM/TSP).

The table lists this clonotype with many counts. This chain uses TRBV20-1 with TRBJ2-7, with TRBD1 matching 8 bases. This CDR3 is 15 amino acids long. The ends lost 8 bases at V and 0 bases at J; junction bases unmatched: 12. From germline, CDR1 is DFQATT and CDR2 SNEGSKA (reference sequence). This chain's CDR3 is CSTPRRDRSSYEQYF. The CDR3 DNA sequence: TGCAGTACCCCACGGCGGGACAGGAGCTCCTACGAGCAGTACTTC.

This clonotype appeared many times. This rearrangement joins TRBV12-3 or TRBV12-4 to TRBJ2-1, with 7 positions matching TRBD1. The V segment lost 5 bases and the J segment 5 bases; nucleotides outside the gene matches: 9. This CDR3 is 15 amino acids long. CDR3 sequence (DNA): TGTGCCAGCAGTCTGACAGGGTCGAGTGACAATGAGCAGTTCTTC. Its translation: CASSLTGSSDNEQFF.

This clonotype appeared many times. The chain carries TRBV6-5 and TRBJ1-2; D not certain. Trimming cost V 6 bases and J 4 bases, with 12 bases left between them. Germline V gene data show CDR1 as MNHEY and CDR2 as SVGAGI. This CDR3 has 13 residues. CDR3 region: CASRGRTAYGYTF. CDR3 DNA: TGTGCCAGCAGGGGCAGGACCGCCTATGGCTACACCTTC.

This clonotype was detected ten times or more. The CDR3 loop reads CASRRGLSKQETQYF. CDR3 DNA sequence: TGCGCCAGCAGACGAGGCTTGTCCAAGCAAGAGACCCAGTACTTC. The chain employs TRBV5-1 and TRBJ2-5; D call uncertain. The ends were cut back, 5 bases at V and 2 bases at J, with 16 bases in the middle. Looked up from germline, CDR1 is SGHRS and CDR2 is YFSETQ. CDR3 length: 15 amino acids.

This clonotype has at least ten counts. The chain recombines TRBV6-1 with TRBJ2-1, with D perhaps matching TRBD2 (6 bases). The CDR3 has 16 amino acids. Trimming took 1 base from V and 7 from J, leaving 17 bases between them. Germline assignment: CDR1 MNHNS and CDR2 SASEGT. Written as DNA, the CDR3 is TGTGCCAGCAGTGAAGGAACGGGGGTGTTTGGGAATGAGCAGTTCTTC. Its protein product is CASSEGTGVFGNEQFF.